Following are 18 T cell receptor beta chains from one sample sequenced in a study of cytomegalovirus exposure and HLA in healthy donors. In the PCR, 60 Vbeta and 13 Jbeta primers were used. Some clones are missing from TCRdb's copy, which holds only in-frame ones; the method was immunoSEQ multiplex PCR. The top ten clones hold 6% to 7.5% of a sample with about 170,000 clones, roughly 78% of them seen once. The specimen was PBMCs. These TCRs come from a man aged 35 to 55 in good health and CMV-seropositive.

The CDR3 reads CASSPQAGAHTGELFF. CDR3 nucleotides: TGTGCCAGCAGCCCTCAAGCGGGGGCCCACACCGGGGAGCTGTTTTTT. This chain joins TRBV7-2 and TRBJ2-2; 8 bases match TRBD2. Germline V gives CDR1 SGHTA, CDR2 FQGNSA. The V segment lost 5 bases and the J segment 3 bases; nucleotides outside the gene matches: 8. This CDR3 is built from 16 residues.

The V gene is TRBV30, the J gene TRBJ1-2; D is possibly TRBD1 (6 bases). V was pared by 3 bases and J by 7 bases, with 21 bases between. This CDR3 has 15 amino acids. Germline V gene sequence: CDR1 GTSNPN, CDR2 SVGIG (reference sequence). CDR3 in amino acids: CAWSPPTGWPFGYTF. The CDR3 nucleotides are TGTGCCTGGAGCCCCCCCACAGGGTGGCCGTTTGGCTACACCTTC.

This chain links TRBV7-9 with TRBJ1-6; the match to TRBD1 covers 7 bases. This CDR3 has 14 amino acids. Germline CDR1 SEHNR, CDR2 FQNEAQ (reference sequence). V lost 4 bases and J lost 6; bases outside the gene matches: 3. The CDR3 loop is CASSSDRVNSPLHF. CDR3 in DNA: TGTGCCAGCAGCTCAGACAGGGTTAATTCACCCCTCCACTTT.

The V and J genes are TRBV6-5 and TRBJ2-5; 10 nucleotides agree with TRBD1. V shed 2 bases, J shed 5 bases, and the junction held 8 bases outside the gene matches. This CDR3 comprises 16 residues. Germline CDR1 reads MNHEY; CDR2 reads SVGAGI. The CDR3 loop is CASSYRQGAWGETQYF. CDR3 nucleotides: TGTGCCAGCAGTTACCGACAGGGGGCCTGGGGGGAGACCCAGTACTTC.

Regarding this clone: Other nucleotide sequences in the sample specify the same CDR3. The chain employs TRBV9 and TRBJ2-6; 13 positions agree with TRBD2. Germline V gene lookup returns CDR1 SGDLS and CDR2 YYNGEE. Trimming at V came to 2 bases and at J to 0 bases, leaving 2 bases not matched to a gene. The CDR3 is 18 amino acids. For the CDR3, the DNA is TGTGCCAGCAGCGTTACTAGCGGGGGGGCCTCTGGGGCCAACGTCCTGACTTTC. The encoded protein is CASSVTSGGASGANVLTF.

This chain joins TRBV7-2 and TRBJ1-6; unclear D gene. From germline, CDR1 is SGHTA and CDR2 FQGNSA. The CDR3 covers 15 residues. V was shortened by 4 bases and J by 7 bases, with 14 bases between the two germline ends. DNA of the CDR3: TGTGCCAGCAGCTCCGTCGCGGGCACAAATTCACCCCTCCACTTT. The encoded protein is CASSSVAGTNSPLHF. The entire variable domain, with the rest obtained from reference TRBV7-2 and TRBJ1-6, is as follows: GAGVSQSPSNKVTEKGKDVELRCDPISGHTALYWYRQSLGQGLEFLIYFQGNSAPDKSGLPSDRFSAERTGGSVSTLTIQRTQQEDSAVYLCASSSVAGTNSPLHFGNGTRLTVT.

This chain links TRBV5-1 with TRBJ1-1; D gene uncertain. Per germline, CDR1 SGHRS and CDR2 YFSETQ. V lost 6 bases and J lost 2, with 11 bases in between. The CDR3 extends over 13 amino acids. The CDR3 DNA follows: TGCGCCAGCAACCGGGATCCTAACACTGAAGCTTTCTTT. Protein product: CASNRDPNTEAFF.

This clone has a single count. This chain joins TRBV10-3 and TRBJ1-2, with D uncertain. Trimming took off 6 bases at V and 4 bases at J, with 6 bases between the two ends. The CDR3 contains 11 residues. Germline V CDR1 and CDR2: ENHRY, SYGVKD. CDR3 in amino acids: CAISGSYGYTF. The CDR3 DNA sequence: TGTGCCATCAGCGGGTCCTATGGCTACACCTTC.

The chain is built from TRBV10-3 and TRBJ2-1, with 9 bases fitting TRBD2. Germline V gene data show CDR1 as ENHRY and CDR2 as SYGVKD. CDR3 length: 15 amino acids. V lost 4 bases and J lost 3; bases outside the gene matches: 4. The CDR3 coding sequence is TGTGCCATCAGTGGGACTAGCGACGGCTACAATGAGCAGTTCTTC. Translated, it gives CAISGTSDGYNEQFF.

This clone was observed a few times. This chain connects TRBV7-2 to TRBJ1-1; tentative D call: TRBD1 (5 bases). CDR3 length: 13 residues. The V gene's germline CDR1 is SGHTA and CDR2 FQGNSA. V dropped 1 base and J dropped 5 bases, with 8 bases sitting between them. The CDR3 DNA is TGTGCCAGCAGCTTAGGGGGGGTTACTGAAGCTTTCTTT. As protein: CASSLGGVTEAFF.

The chain is built from TRBV29-1 and TRBJ1-1; unclear D gene. The germline V and J ends were trimmed by 3 bases and 1 base, with 9 bases remaining between them. This CDR3 comprises 13 residues. Germline CDR1 is SQVTM and CDR2 is ANQGSEA. The CDR3 DNA reads TGCAGCGTTGACTCCGGGAGGAACACTGAAGCTTTCTTT. This codes for CSVDSGRNTEAFF.

The chain joins TRBV5-1 to TRBJ2-3; D may be TRBD1 (5 bases). Germline V lookup: CDR1 SGHRS, CDR2 YFSETQ. Trimming left V 4 bases short and J 6 bases short, with 15 bases between. The CDR3 covers 14 residues. The CDR3 spells CASSAATKGDTQYF. As DNA, the CDR3 is TGCGCCAGCAGCGCGGCTACTAAGGGGGATACGCAGTATTTT.

The chain employs TRBV18 and TRBJ2-7, with D perhaps TRBD1 (6 bases). Looked up from germline, CDR1 is KGHSH and CDR2 is LQKENI. V was pared by 2 bases and J by 2 bases, with 10 bases between. The CDR3 is 14 amino acids. Here the CDR3 DNA reads TGTGCCAGCTCACCAAAACAGGGTACCTACGAGCAGTACTTC. Translation gives CASSPKQGTYEQYF.

This rearrangement joins TRBV4-3 to TRBJ2-5; D is unclear. The ends were cut back, 0 bases at V and 4 bases at J, with 9 bases in the middle. This CDR3 contains 14 residues. Germline V lookup: CDR1 LGHNA, CDR2 YSLEER. CDR3 sequence: CASSQERWRETQYF. Written as DNA, the CDR3 is TGCGCCAGCAGCCAAGAGCGGTGGAGAGAGACCCAGTACTTC.

The table lists this clone with a few counts. The gene calls are TRBV9 and TRBJ2-3, with D maybe TRBD2 (6 bases). Deletions cut 0 bases from V and 0 bases from J, with 8 bases between. CDR1 and CDR2 (germline): SGDLS, YYNGEE. This CDR3 comprises 15 residues. The DNA of the CDR3 is TGTGCCAGCAGCGTAGATGGGACTAGCACAGATACGCAGTATTTT. This sequence encodes CASSVDGTSTDTQYF.

The rearrangement links TRBV6-1 to TRBJ1-1, with 9 bases fitting TRBD1. This CDR3 spans 14 amino acids. Per the germline V gene, CDR1 is MNHNS and CDR2 is SASEGT. Losses at the gene ends were 5 bases for V and 2 bases for J; bases not matched to a gene: 3. CDR3 amino acids: CASSRDRDNTEAFF. The CDR3 DNA sequence: TGTGCCAGCAGTAGGGACAGGGATAACACTGAAGCTTTCTTT.

The gene calls are TRBV7-3 and TRBJ2-5; TRBD1 agrees at 11 bases. Per the germline V gene, CDR1 is SGHTA and CDR2 is FQGTGA. With V trimmed by 4 bases and J by 3 bases, 7 bases remained unmatched. CDR3 length: 16 residues. Written as DNA, the CDR3 is TGTGCCAGCAGCTCCGCCAGGGACAGGGGGAAAGAGACCCAGTACTTC. It translates to CASSSARDRGKETQYF.

The genes are TRBV4-1 and TRBJ1-1; D not certain. V was clipped by 3 bases and J by 9 bases, with 8 bases between them. Germline CDR1 MGHRA, CDR2 YSYEKL. The CDR3 length is 11 residues. The CDR3 DNA is TGCGCCAGCAGCCAGGACGGGAAAGCTTTCTTT. Translating it yields CASSQDGKAFF.